Listed below are T cell receptor beta chains from one sample, sequenced in a study of T-cell reconstitution after alpha-beta-depleted transplantation in children. TCRdb fed the PCR reads into MiXCR, producing one record per CDR3 protein. Of roughly 350,000 distinct CDR3 sequences in the sample, about a sixth are singletons; the top ten hold about 41%. This sample comprised PBMCs, mostly from graft donor cells, obtained 360 days after TCRalphabeta/CD19-depleted stem cell transplant. The source of these receptors is a male patient aged 2 to 10 who had a stem cell transplant for acute lymphoblastic leukemia, so the T cells may come from the graft donor. CDR3s include the opening cysteine and the closing phenylalanine or tryptophan. A D gene is named only where the DNA matches it firmly. Clone size is given for some rows only: seen once, a few or many times, or a class if the clone is expanded.

- | TRBJ2-5 | TRBD1 | TRBV4-2 | 16 | CASSQVQGTDQETQYF | TGTGCCAGCAGCCAAGTCCAAGGGACAGACCAAGAGACCCAGTACTTC
- | TRBJ2-1 | - | TRBV4-2 | 17 | CASSQDPSIFTYNEQFF | TGTGCCAGCAGCCAAGATCCTAGCATTTTCACCTACAATGAGCAGTTCTTC
few | TRBJ2-1 | TRBD2 | TRBV27 | 16 | CASSPIRLAGFDEQFF | TGTGCCAGCAGTCCAATTCGACTAGCGGGATTCGATGAGCAGTTCTTC
many | TRBJ2-1 | - | TRBV7-2 | 13 | CASSPRSYNEQFF | TGTGCCAGCAGCCCTAGGTCCTACAATGAGCAGTTCTTC
- | TRBJ2-3 | TRBD1 | TRBV28 | 15 | CASSLGDRGSDTQYF | TGTGCCAGCAGTTTAGGCGACAGGGGATCAGATACGCAGTATTTT
many | TRBJ2-1 | TRBD2 | TRBV12-3/TRBV12-4 | 18 | CASSLWSGKYSSYNEQFF | TGTGCCAGCAGTTTATGGAGCGGGAAATATAGCTCCTACAATGAGCAGTTCTTC
- | TRBJ2-1 | TRBD2 | TRBV27 | 14 | CASSFLAGEGEQFF | TGTGCCAGCAGTTTCCTAGCGGGAGAGGGTGAGCAGTTCTTC
- | TRBJ1-4 | - | TRBV28 | 13 | CASSLSTNEKLFF | TGTGCCAGCAGTTTGTCGACTAATGAAAAACTGTTTTTT
- | TRBJ2-5 | TRBD1 | TRBV7-2 | 14 | CASSKQGYQETQYF | TGTGCCAGCAGCAAACAGGGGTACCAAGAGACCCAGTACTTC
many | TRBJ2-3 | TRBD1 | TRBV7-8 | 15 | CASSLRQGVTDTQYF | TGTGCCAGCAGCTTACGACAGGGGGTAACAGATACGCAGTATTTT
- | TRBJ2-7 | - | TRBV10-3 | 13 | CAITGQAAYEQYF | TGTGCCATCACCGGCCAGGCAGCCTACGAGCAGTACTTC
- | TRBJ2-3 | TRBD1 | TRBV11-3 | 16 | CASSSGTGATTDTQYF | TGTGCCAGCAGCTCTGGGACAGGCGCCACCACAGATACGCAGTATTTT
many | TRBJ2-3 | TRBD2 | TRBV29-1 | 14 | CSVATSGNTDTQYF | TGCAGCGTTGCTACTAGCGGGAACACAGATACGCAGTATTTT
many | TRBJ2-5 | TRBD2 | TRBV7-9 | 16 | CASSPGLAGPQETQYF | TGTGCCAGCAGCCCCGGACTAGCGGGGCCCCAAGAGACCCAGTACTTC
few | TRBJ2-1 | - | TRBV2 | 14 | CASSEIGLDNEQFF | TGTGCCAGCAGTGAAATCGGGCTGGACAATGAGCAGTTCTTC